This TCR beta chain was captured in a study of siplizumab effects on memory and regulatory T cells. This clone has a single count. Repertoires were generated with immunoSEQ multiplex PCR, while TCRdb's copy carries only in-frame clones and drops some. The data contain 85,000 or so clones, around 95% of them singletons. The CDR3 spans 17 residues. Germline loops: CDR1 SGHVS, CDR2 FQNEAQ. V was clipped by 1 base and J by 6 bases; unmatched bases: 10. The sequenced material came from CD8+ T cells sorted from blood. V is TRBV7-8 and J is TRBJ1-4; the match to TRBD1 covers 8 bases. The receptor was derived from a human donor in good health. Here the CDR3 reads CASSLGTGHYVYEKLFF. CDR3 nucleotides: TGTGCCAGCAGCTTAGGGACAGGGCATTACGTGTATGAAAAACTGTTTTTT. The full variable domain, completed using reference TRBV7-8 and TRBJ1-4, is GAGVSQSPRYKVAKRGQDVALRCDPISGHVSLFWYQQALGQGPEFLTYFQNEAQLDKSGLPSDRFFAERPEGSVSTLKIQRTQQEDSAVYLCASSLGTGHYVYEKLFFGSGTQLSVL.